This entry features one TCR beta chain sequence. Clones were read by immunoSEQ multiplex PCR, and TCRdb kept only the in-frame ones, dropping some. Of about 77,000 clones listed, 85% to 95% are singletons. Deletions cut 5 bases from V and 5 bases from J, with 15 bases between. CDR1 is SGHAT and CDR2 is FQNNGV in the germline V gene. This CDR3 region has 14 residues. The data stem from a study of control samples from healthy donors and cancer patients. The sequence was collected from a woman aged 55-70 years in good health. The sequenced sample was blood. V and J are TRBV11-2 and TRBJ2-5; tentative D call: TRBD1 (5 bases). DNA of the CDR3: TGTGCCAGCAGCCCAGGGAACGGCGCGGAGACCCAGTACTTC. It is translated as CASSPGNGAETQYF.